The 21 T cell receptor beta chains reported below all come from one sample, sequenced in a study of regulatory T cells (dated by TCRdb to the late 2010s). On the study overall, not on this receptor specifically: Conventional CD4+ T cells from CD3G-deficient patients were enriched for hydrophobic residues at CDR3 positions 6 and 7, suggesting more self-reactive specificities.

These TCRs are of unknown antigen specificity. Libraries were made using the immunoSEQ multiplex PCR assay. The multiplex PCR relied on 52 forward TRBV primers and 13 reverse TRBJ primers, and amplification bias was corrected through assay-based and computational methods. TCRdb holds this immuneACCESS table with in-frame rearrangements only. Some clones are missing; in checked studies, unresolved V genes explain under half, and the rest has no known cause. The sample table contains about 35,000 clones; only one count was recorded for around 91% of them. The top ten hold 2% to 3% of the sample. The source material was conventional CD4+ T cells sorted from blood. Receptors originate from a person under 35 with CD3G deficiency.

The chain uses TRBV6-1 and TRBJ2-3; D uncertain. The CDR3 loop spans 14 amino acids. Trimming stripped 1 base from V and 2 bases from J, with 7 bases between. From germline, CDR1 is MNHNS and CDR2 SASEGT. DNA for the CDR3: TGTGCCAGCAGTGAAGTGGGGTACACAGATACGCAGTATTTT. It specifies CASSEVGYTDTQYF.

The chain has TRBV6-1 and TRBJ2-7; D possibly uses TRBD1 or TRBD2 (5 bases each). The CDR3 has 18 amino acids. V lost 2 bases and J lost 3, with 23 bases in between. CDR1 MNHNS and CDR2 SASEGT come from the germline V gene. CDR3 coding DNA: TGTGCCAGCAGTGAATCGGGCCAGGGTGGCAGGAGGCACTACGAGCAGTACTTC. This encodes CASSESGQGGRRHYEQYF.

Worth noting for this clone: The same CDR3 can be traced to other DNA sequences in this sample. The rearrangement uses TRBV6-6 and TRBJ1-2; the D is unclear. The length of the CDR3 is 11 residues. CDR1 is MNHNY and CDR2 is SVGAGI in the germline V gene (reference sequence). V was pared by 5 bases and J by 5 bases, with 6 bases between. This chain's CDR3 is CASSPGYGYTF. The CDR3 DNA reads as TGTGCCAGCAGTCCCGGGTATGGCTACACCTTC.

V is TRBV28 and J is TRBJ2-1, with D possibly matching TRBD2 (6 bases). Trimming took off 8 bases at V and 7 bases at J, with 9 bases between the two ends. The CDR3 is 11 residues long. Germline CDR1 MDHEN, CDR2 SYDVKM. Here the CDR3 DNA reads TGTGCCAGCGGGGGGTGGAATGAGCAGTTCTTC. Residues: CASGGWNEQFF.

The chain uses TRBV5-1 and TRBJ1-2; TRBD1 aligns across 7 bases. Trimming cost V 5 bases and J 2 bases; bases outside gene matches: 3. The germline V gene has CDR1 SGHRS and CDR2 YFSETQ. The CDR3 runs to 13 residues. The CDR3 here is CASRVDRNYGYTF. CDR3 bases: TGCGCCAGCAGAGTGGACAGGAACTATGGCTACACCTTC. Supplemented by reference TRBV5-1 and TRBJ1-2, the full variable domain reads KAGVTQTPRYLIKTRGQQVTLSCSPISGHRSVSWYQQTPGQGLQFLFEYFSETQRNKGNFPGRFSGRQFSNSRSEMNVSTLELGDSALYLCASRVDRNYGYTFGSGTRLTVV.

V is TRBV6-1 and J is TRBJ2-7; D is possibly TRBD1 (5 bases). The CDR3 runs to 12 residues. Looked up from germline, CDR1 is MNHNS and CDR2 is SASEGT. Trimming removed 6 bases from V and 13 bases from J, with 19 bases in between. The chain's CDR3 is CASRSAGNRAYF. Written as DNA, the CDR3 is TGTGCCAGCAGGTCGGCAGGGAATCGGGCCTACTTC.

This sequence joins TRBV10-3 and TRBJ2-1, with D perhaps given as TRBD1 or TRBD2 (5 bases each). In germline, CDR1 is ENHRY, CDR2 SYGVKD. The CDR3 loop spans 13 amino acids. V was cut by 2 bases and J by 10 bases, with 12 bases left in between. The CDR3 DNA follows: TGTGCCATCAGTGAGAGTGGGGGTCGGGAGCAGTTCTTC. Translating it yields CAISESGGREQFF.

This clone has a single count. The chain links TRBV6-1 to TRBJ2-7, with TRBD2 as a possible D gene (5 bases). From germline, CDR1 is MNHNS and CDR2 SASEGT. This CDR3 is 13 amino acids long. Trimming shortened V by 2 bases and J by 6 bases, and 11 bases separated the two germline ends. CDR3 residues: CASSESRRGEQYF. In nucleotides, the CDR3 is TGTGCCAGCAGTGAAAGTAGACGGGGCGAGCAGTACTTC.

The chain joins TRBV10-3 to TRBJ2-7; D remains ambiguous. Per germline, CDR1 ENHRY and CDR2 SYGVKD. V was clipped by 5 bases and J by 4 bases, with 9 bases between them. The CDR3 spans 12 residues. In nucleotides, the CDR3 is TGTGCCATCAGTAGTCTAGGGTACGAGCAGTACTTC. This gives the protein CAISSLGYEQYF.

The chain carries TRBV5-1 and TRBJ2-3, with a possible D match to TRBD2 (5 bases). The CDR3 consists of 15 residues. From germline, CDR1 is SGHRS and CDR2 YFSETQ. V dropped 4 bases and J dropped 2 bases, with 14 bases sitting between them. CDR3 DNA sequence: TGCGCCAGCAGCCCGGGGAATCGAGACACAGATACGCAGTATTTT. Its protein product is CASSPGNRDTDTQYF.

CDR3 protein: CASSISGGPYEQYF. CDR3 DNA sequence: TGTGCCAGCAGTATCAGCGGGGGCCCCTACGAGCAGTACTTC. V usage is TRBV28 and J usage is TRBJ2-7; 8 bases are a match to TRBD2. Germline V gene sequence: CDR1 MDHEN, CDR2 SYDVKM. The CDR3 length is 14 residues. V trimming: 5 bases; J trimming: 2 bases; junction bases outside the gene matches: 5.

The chain employs TRBV6-6 and TRBJ2-1; D unresolved. This CDR3 region has 14 residues. The germline V gene encodes CDR1 MNHNY and CDR2 SVGAGI (reference sequence). The V gene lost 10 bases and the J gene lost 3 bases, with 16 bases spanning the gap. The CDR3 bases are TGTGCCACCCGAGCTTCTGGGATCTACAATGAGCAGTTCTTC. This gives the protein CATRASGIYNEQFF.

This clone was found once. An end of the junction differs from the germline gene, which may be a read error. The chain uses TRBV28 and TRBJ1-2; 8 bases agree with TRBD1. The CDR3 covers 14 residues. Germline assignment: CDR1 MDHEN and CDR2 SYDVKM. The CDR3 DNA is TGTGCCAGCAGCTTATGGACAGGGACGGAGGGCTACACCTTC. This encodes CASSLWTGTEGYTF.

The chain employs TRBV6-1 and TRBJ1-1, with no clear D. Trimming removed 5 bases from V and 9 bases from J, with 10 bases in between. Germline assignment: CDR1 MNHNS and CDR2 SASEGT. The CDR3 has 11 residues. CDR3 sequence (DNA): TGTGCCAGCAGTACCCAATGGAAAGCTTTCTTT. Protein product: CASSTQWKAFF.

The count of this clone is one. The chain employs TRBV7-9 and TRBJ2-1; 11 bases align to TRBD2. This CDR3 has 18 amino acids. Trimming took 5 bases from V and 6 from J; bases not matched to a gene: 15. CDR1 and CDR2 (germline): SEHNR, FQNEAQ (reference sequence). This CDR3 is CASSKISPGLAARNEQFF. For the CDR3, the DNA is TGTGCCAGCAGCAAAATTTCCCCGGGACTAGCGGCACGCAATGAGCAGTTCTTC.

The chain links TRBV7-9 to TRBJ1-4; D unclear. Germline V lookup: CDR1 SEHNR, CDR2 FQNEAQ (reference sequence). Between the trimmed V and J ends, which lost 1 base and 5 bases, there was a span of 5 bases. The length of the CDR3 is 13 residues. CDR3 nucleotide sequence: TGTGCCAGCAGCTTAGGCGGAAATGAAAAACTGTTTTTT. Protein: CASSLGGNEKLFF.

The CDR3, as DNA: TGTGCCAGCGCGGACAGCATGAATGAAAAACTGTTTTTT. It yields the protein CASADSMNEKLFF. This chain uses TRBV6-6 with TRBJ1-4; D might be TRBD1 (6 bases). CDR3 length: 13 residues. CDR1 is MNHNY, CDR2 SVGAGI, per germline (reference sequence). The V end lost 8 bases, the J end lost 5 bases, and 12 bases lay between the germline ends.

About this clone: The same CDR3 can be traced to other DNA sequences in this sample. The V gene is TRBV5-1, the J gene TRBJ2-6; a weak D match, TRBD2 (6 bases). This CDR3 has 15 residues. V shed 4 bases and J shed 2 bases, with 10 bases lying between them. The germline CDR1 and CDR2 sequences are SGHRS and YFSETQ. The CDR3 DNA reads as TGCGCCAGCAGCCTGGGGGGTACTGGGGCCAACGTCCTGACTTTC. Its protein is CASSLGGTGANVLTF.

The chain employs TRBV30 and TRBJ2-1; 12 bases map to TRBD2. The CDR3 has 19 amino acids. In germline, CDR1 is GTSNPN, CDR2 SVGIG (reference sequence). J was trimmed by 5 bases and V by 3 bases; bases with no gene match: 17. The CDR3 protein is CAWRSPGTSGSNLNNEQFF. CDR3 DNA: TGTGCCTGGAGATCCCCCGGGACTAGCGGGTCCAACCTAAACAATGAGCAGTTCTTC. The full variable domain, rest sourced from reference TRBV30 and TRBJ2-1, is SQTIHQWPATLVQPVGSPLSLECTVEGTSNPNLYWYRQAAGRGLQLLFYSVGIGQISSEVPQNLSASRPQDRQFILSSKKLLLSDSGFYLCAWRSPGTSGSNLNNEQFFGPGTRLTVL.

The chain is built from TRBV19 and TRBJ2-2; perhaps TRBD1 as D (5 bases). CDR3 length: 15 amino acids. The germline V gene encodes CDR1 LNHDA and CDR2 SQIVND (reference sequence). Trimming shortened V by 7 bases and J by 2 bases, and 14 bases separated the two germline ends. The CDR3 is CASKIGHINTGELFF. Written as DNA, the CDR3 is TGTGCCAGTAAGATTGGACATATTAACACCGGGGAGCTGTTTTTT. Looking up the rest from reference TRBV19 and TRBJ2-2 gives the full variable domain: DGGITQSPKYLFRKEGQNVTLSCEQNLNHDAMYWYRQDPGQGLRLIYYSQIVNDFQKGDIAEGYSVSREKKESFPLTVTSAQKNPTAFYLCASKIGHINTGELFFGEGSRLTVL.

The chain carries TRBV28 and TRBJ1-4; 9 nucleotides line up with TRBD1. J was trimmed by 6 bases and V by 5 bases; bases with no gene match: 7. Germline assignment: CDR1 MDHEN and CDR2 SYDVKM. The length of the CDR3 is 15 residues. The CDR3 DNA reads TGTGCCAGCAGTAAGCCACAGGGGGCGGATGAAAAACTGTTTTTT. It specifies CASSKPQGADEKLFF.